Listed below are T cell receptor beta chains from one sample, sequenced in a study of T-cell reconstitution after alpha-beta-depleted transplantation in children. TCRdb reprocessed the PCR reads with MiXCR, giving one entry per CDR3 protein. The repertoire holds roughly 340,000 distinct CDR3 sequences, about a sixth seen once, with about 41% in the top ten. The input for sequencing was PBMCs, mostly from graft donor cells, taken 360 days after TCRalphabeta/CD19-depleted stem cell transplant. The receptors shown here come from a male patient between 2 and 9 years old who had a stem cell transplant for acute lymphoblastic leukemia, so the T cells may come from the graft donor. Each CDR3 is given with its conserved first and last residue. The D gene is left open where the match is weak. Size is omitted from some rows. Given values are once, few, many or a class for expanded clones.

>-|TRBV12-3/TRBV12-4|TRBJ1-2|-
CASTILGSYGYTF
TGTGCCAGCACCATTCTGGGCAGTTATGGCTACACCTTC
>TRBD1|TRBV18|TRBJ2-7|-
CASSPRDRDEQYF
TGTGCCAGCTCACCAAGGGACAGGGACGAGCAGTACTTC
>TRBD1|TRBV10-3|TRBJ1-1|-
CAIRGQGNTEAFF
TGTGCCATCAGGGGACAGGGGAACACTGAAGCTTTCTTT
>TRBD2|TRBV20-1|TRBJ2-1|few
CSASRGGHNEQFF
TGCAGTGCTAGCCGGGGGGGGCACAATGAGCAGTTCTTC
>TRBD1|TRBV5-1|TRBJ1-6|few
CASSWTGKQGSPLHF
TGCGCCAGCAGCTGGACAGGGAAGCAGGGATCACCCCTCCACTTT
>-|TRBV12-3/TRBV12-4|TRBJ2-7|-
CASSPVSGYPLEQYF
TGTGCCAGCAGCCCCGTTTCAGGGTATCCCCTGGAGCAGTACTTC
>TRBD2|TRBV4-2|TRBJ2-3|few
CASSLGGTSGNTDTQYF
TGTGCCAGCAGCCTCGGGGGGACTAGCGGGAACACAGATACGCAGTATTTT
>TRBD2|TRBV9|TRBJ2-1|few
CASSVEAGIYNEQFF
TGTGCCAGCAGCGTAGAAGCGGGAATCTACAATGAGCAGTTCTTC
>-|TRBV9|TRBJ2-7|few
CASSVGGEGSYEQYF
TGTGCCAGCAGCGTAGGCGGAGAGGGGTCCTACGAGCAGTACTTC
>-|TRBV4-3|TRBJ1-6|-
CASSQDSSGELSPLHF
TGCGCCAGCAGCCAAGATTCTAGCGGGGAACTTTCACCCCTCCACTTT
>TRBD2|TRBV7-2|TRBJ2-3|-
CASSLTSGIDTQYF
TGTGCCAGCAGCTTAACTAGCGGGATAGATACGCAGTATTTT
>-|TRBV10-3|TRBJ2-2|few
CAIGAKDTGELFF
TGTGCCATCGGGGCTAAGGATACCGGGGAGCTGTTTTTT
>TRBD1|TRBV18|TRBJ2-3|few
CASSGTGGSTDTQYF
TGTGCCAGCTCAGGTACAGGGGGCTCCACAGATACGCAGTATTTT
>-|TRBV5-1|TRBJ2-3|-
CASSYQSGLSTDTQYF
TGCGCCAGCAGCTACCAGAGCGGACTTTCCACAGATACGCAGTATTTT
>TRBD1|TRBV12-3/TRBV12-4|TRBJ1-3|few
CASSPTGLRNTIYF
TGTGCCAGCAGCCCGACAGGGTTAAGAAACACCATATATTTT
>-|TRBV9|TRBJ1-5|-
CASSPAGLGQPQHF
TGTGCCAGCAGCCCCGCAGGGCTTGGTCAGCCCCAGCATTTT
>-|TRBV12-3/TRBV12-4|TRBJ2-7|few
CASSSNPTPDGDGAYEQYF
TGTGCCAGCAGCTCGAACCCCACACCAGACGGGGACGGGGCCTACGAGCAGTACTTC
>-|TRBV9|TRBJ2-7|few
CASSPEKGWSSYEQYF
TGTGCCAGCAGCCCTGAAAAGGGGTGGAGCTCCTACGAGCAGTACTTC
>-|TRBV5-6|TRBJ2-2|-
CASSFRLGSNTGELFF
TGTGCCAGCAGCTTTCGTTTGGGTTCGAACACCGGGGAGCTGTTTTTT